These T cell receptor beta chains were read from a single sample in a study of shared T cell receptors in the human thymus. Data came from immunoSEQ multiplex PCR; TCRdb stores just in-frame clones and leaves some out. The table shows 450,000 to 650,000 clones, with approximately 80% occurring only once. This sample also appeared in a second study, on human thymus T cells.

Sequenced: thymocytes. Receptor source: a boy under two years old with a congenital heart defect. Each CDR3 is given with its conserved first and last residue. A D gene is named only where the DNA matches it firmly. The size field is filled for only some rows; it gives once, few, many or a size class.

CDR3aa: CASSPRSGGGETQYF; CDR3nt: TGTGCCAGCAGCCCCAGATCAGGGGGCGGGGAGACCCAGTACTTC; abundance: .; d_gene: TRBD1; j_gene: TRBJ2-5; v_gene: TRBV7-9
CDR3aa: CASSYRSETGETQYF; CDR3nt: TGTGCCAGCAGTTATCGGTCTGAGACAGGAGAGACCCAGTACTTC; abundance: .; d_gene: .; j_gene: TRBJ2-5; v_gene: TRBV6-5
CDR3aa: CASSQDPADKRGNEQFF; CDR3nt: TGCGCCAGCAGCCAAGATCCCGCGGACAAAAGGGGCAATGAGCAGTTCTTC; abundance: .; d_gene: .; j_gene: TRBJ2-1; v_gene: TRBV4-3
CDR3aa: CASSKNDRGTEAFF; CDR3nt: TGTGCCAGCAGCAAAAACGACAGGGGTACTGAAGCTTTCTTT; abundance: .; d_gene: TRBD1; j_gene: TRBJ1-1; v_gene: TRBV5-4
CDR3aa: CSVAGTGRNEQFF; CDR3nt: TGCAGCGTAGCCGGGACAGGGCGCAATGAGCAGTTCTTC; abundance: few; d_gene: TRBD1; j_gene: TRBJ2-1; v_gene: TRBV29-1
CDR3aa: CASSWLGQGPYEQYF; CDR3nt: TGTGCCAGCAGCTGGCTAGGACAGGGGCCCTACGAGCAGTACTTC; abundance: .; d_gene: TRBD1; j_gene: TRBJ2-7; v_gene: TRBV5-4
CDR3aa: CASSAGNTGELFF; CDR3nt: TGTGCCAGCTCAGCAGGGAACACCGGGGAGCTGTTTTTT; abundance: .; d_gene: .; j_gene: TRBJ2-2; v_gene: TRBV7-9
CDR3aa: CASSLTQDRDYEQYF; CDR3nt: TGCGCCAGCAGCTTGACTCAGGACAGGGACTACGAGCAGTACTTC; abundance: .; d_gene: TRBD1; j_gene: TRBJ2-7; v_gene: TRBV5-1
CDR3aa: CASSYSDSCGYTF; CDR3nt: TGTGCCAGCAGTTACTCGGACAGTTGTGGCTACACCTTC; abundance: .; d_gene: .; j_gene: TRBJ1-2; v_gene: TRBV6-5
CDR3aa: CASSFDRNTGELFF; CDR3nt: TGCGCCAGCAGCTTTGACAGAAACACCGGGGAGCTGTTTTTT; abundance: .; d_gene: .; j_gene: TRBJ2-2; v_gene: TRBV5-1
CDR3aa: CASSQVLTSGVRVIEYNEQFF; CDR3nt: TGCGCCAGCAGCCAAGTCCTAACTAGCGGGGTTCGTGTCATCGAATACAATGAGCAGTTCTTC; abundance: .; d_gene: TRBD2; j_gene: TRBJ2-1; v_gene: TRBV4-3
CDR3aa: CASSQGDRVGTDTQYF; CDR3nt: TGCGCCAGCAGCCAAGGGGACAGGGTTGGCACAGATACGCAGTATTTT; abundance: .; d_gene: TRBD1; j_gene: TRBJ2-3; v_gene: TRBV4-3
CDR3aa: CASSQDLKSGLAGDTGELFF; CDR3nt: TGCGCCAGCAGCCAAGATTTGAAATCGGGGCTAGCGGGAGACACCGGGGAGCTGTTTTTT; abundance: .; d_gene: TRBD2; j_gene: TRBJ2-2; v_gene: TRBV4-3
CDR3aa: CASRGHSNQPQHF; CDR3nt: TGTGCCAGTCGGGGACATAGCAATCAGCCCCAGCATTTT; abundance: .; d_gene: .; j_gene: TRBJ1-5; v_gene: TRBV19
CDR3aa: CASSLLRGSGGEQYF; CDR3nt: TGTGCCAGCAGTTTATTACGAGGAAGCGGTGGCGAGCAGTACTTC; abundance: .; d_gene: .; j_gene: TRBJ2-7; v_gene: TRBV28
CDR3aa: CASSRNRGLDTEAFF; CDR3nt: TGTGCCAGTAGCCGGAACAGGGGGCTTGACACTGAAGCTTTCTTT; abundance: .; d_gene: TRBD1; j_gene: TRBJ1-1; v_gene: TRBV19
CDR3aa: CASSPGTGGYQPQHF; CDR3nt: TGTGCCAGCTCACCGGGGACAGGTGGATATCAGCCCCAGCATTTT; abundance: few; d_gene: TRBD1; j_gene: TRBJ1-5; v_gene: TRBV18
CDR3aa: CASSLDSGYGYGYTF; CDR3nt: TGTGCCAGCAGCTTGGATTCGGGGTACGGCTATGGCTACACCTTC; abundance: .; d_gene: .; j_gene: TRBJ1-2; v_gene: TRBV5-6
CDR3aa: CASSRIPRASGLNEQFF; CDR3nt: TGTGCCAGCAGCCGTATCCCCCGGGCTAGCGGTTTGAATGAGCAGTTCTTC; abundance: once; d_gene: TRBD2; j_gene: TRBJ2-1; v_gene: TRBV28
CDR3aa: CASSPRQGRGTGELFF; CDR3nt: TGTGCCAGCAGTCCCCGACAGGGGCGCGGCACCGGGGAGCTGTTTTTT; abundance: .; d_gene: TRBD1; j_gene: TRBJ2-2; v_gene: TRBV27
CDR3aa: CASSSPRDRVGWETQYF; CDR3nt: TGTGCCAGCAGCTCACCCCGGGACAGGGTTGGTTGGGAGACCCAGTACTTC; abundance: .; d_gene: TRBD1; j_gene: TRBJ2-5; v_gene: TRBV7-2
CDR3aa: CSVETGVADTQYF; CDR3nt: TGCAGCGTTGAGACAGGGGTGGCAGATACGCAGTATTTT; abundance: .; d_gene: TRBD1; j_gene: TRBJ2-3; v_gene: TRBV29-1
CDR3aa: CASSVTGPDNEQFF; CDR3nt: TGTGCCAGCAGCGTGACAGGGCCGGACAATGAGCAGTTCTTC; abundance: .; d_gene: TRBD1; j_gene: TRBJ2-1; v_gene: TRBV9
CDR3aa: CASSGTGSQPQHF; CDR3nt: TGTGCCAGCAGCGGGACAGGGAGTCAGCCCCAGCATTTT; abundance: .; d_gene: TRBD1; j_gene: TRBJ1-5; v_gene: TRBV6-5
CDR3aa: CAWSRLLWTKRTSGAYNEQFF; CDR3nt: TGTGCCTGGAGTCGGTTACTATGGACGAAGAGGACTAGCGGAGCCTACAATGAGCAGTTCTTC; abundance: .; d_gene: TRBD2; j_gene: TRBJ2-1; v_gene: TRBV30
CDR3aa: CASSQDTTSGYGNEQFF; CDR3nt: TGCGCCAGCAGCCAAGATACGACTAGCGGTTATGGCAATGAGCAGTTCTTC; abundance: .; d_gene: TRBD2; j_gene: TRBJ2-1; v_gene: TRBV4-3
CDR3aa: CASSRVPDSGQETQYF; CDR3nt: TGTGCCAGCAGCCGCGTCCCGGATAGCGGCCAAGAGACCCAGTACTTC; abundance: .; d_gene: .; j_gene: TRBJ2-5; v_gene: TRBV6-6
CDR3aa: CASSGGDRGQPQHF; CDR3nt: TGTGCCAGCAGCGGTGGGGACAGGGGCCAGCCCCAGCATTTT; abundance: once; d_gene: TRBD1; j_gene: TRBJ1-5; v_gene: TRBV7-2
CDR3aa: CSVVARLADEQYF; CDR3nt: TGCAGCGTCGTGGCTCGACTAGCGGATGAGCAGTACTTC; abundance: .; d_gene: TRBD2; j_gene: TRBJ2-7; v_gene: TRBV29-1
CDR3aa: CATSGTSAHEQFF; CDR3nt: TGTGCCACTAGTGGGACTAGCGCTCATGAGCAGTTCTTC; abundance: .; d_gene: TRBD2; j_gene: TRBJ2-1; v_gene: TRBV27
CDR3aa: CAYRVGTSGIYEQYF; CDR3nt: TGTGCCTATCGAGTAGGTACTAGCGGAATTTACGAGCAGTACTTC; abundance: .; d_gene: TRBD2; j_gene: TRBJ2-7; v_gene: TRBV30
CDR3aa: CASSLELKSDGYTF; CDR3nt: TGTGCCAGCAGCTTAGAGCTCAAAAGCGATGGCTACACCTTC; abundance: .; d_gene: .; j_gene: TRBJ1-2; v_gene: TRBV7-8
CDR3aa: CAWRILLSGTTLQETQYF; CDR3nt: TGTGCCTGGAGAATTTTGCTTAGCGGGACGACATTACAAGAGACCCAGTACTTC; abundance: .; d_gene: TRBD2; j_gene: TRBJ2-5; v_gene: TRBV30
CDR3aa: CASSFEAGGYEQYF; CDR3nt: TGTGCCAGCAGCTTTGAAGCGGGAGGATACGAGCAGTACTTC; abundance: .; d_gene: TRBD2; j_gene: TRBJ2-7; v_gene: TRBV7-9
CDR3aa: CASSLAGGYYEQYF; CDR3nt: TGTGCCAGCAGCTTAGCGGGAGGGTACTACGAGCAGTACTTC; abundance: .; d_gene: TRBD2; j_gene: TRBJ2-7; v_gene: TRBV7-6
CDR3aa: CASSQRNSNQPQHF; CDR3nt: TGTGCCAGCAGCCAGCGCAATAGCAATCAGCCCCAGCATTTT; abundance: .; d_gene: .; j_gene: TRBJ1-5; v_gene: TRBV21-1
CDR3aa: CASSAGTANYGYTF; CDR3nt: TGTGCCAGCAGTGCCGGGACAGCTAACTATGGCTACACCTTC; abundance: .; d_gene: TRBD1; j_gene: TRBJ1-2; v_gene: TRBV6-1
CDR3aa: CASSSWTSGMGDTQYF; CDR3nt: TGTGCCAGCAGCTCCTGGACTAGCGGGATGGGAGATACGCAGTATTTT; abundance: .; d_gene: TRBD2; j_gene: TRBJ2-3; v_gene: TRBV11-2
CDR3aa: CASSPGLAGSNEQFF; CDR3nt: TGCGCCAGCAGTCCGGGACTAGCGGGATCCAATGAGCAGTTCTTC; abundance: .; d_gene: TRBD2; j_gene: TRBJ2-1; v_gene: TRBV4-3
CDR3aa: CASSPKQGLPTSGQYF; CDR3nt: TGTGCCAGCAGCCCAAAACAGGGGTTACCTACGAGTGGGCAGTACTTC; abundance: .; d_gene: TRBD1; j_gene: TRBJ2-7; v_gene: TRBV5-8
CDR3aa: CASSPGDTDTQYF; CDR3nt: TGTGCCAGCTCCCCCGGAGACACAGATACGCAGTATTTT; abundance: .; d_gene: .; j_gene: TRBJ2-3; v_gene: TRBV18
CDR3aa: CASSLFNRGRIYEQYF; CDR3nt: TGTGCCAGCAGTTTATTTAACAGGGGGCGAATCTACGAGCAGTACTTC; abundance: .; d_gene: TRBD1; j_gene: TRBJ2-7; v_gene: TRBV27
CDR3aa: CASSYGGITFNEKLFF; CDR3nt: TGTGCCAGCAGCTACGGGGGAATTACCTTTAATGAAAAACTGTTTTTT; abundance: .; d_gene: .; j_gene: TRBJ1-4; v_gene: TRBV5-6
CDR3aa: CASSPRTDPIYGYTF; CDR3nt: TGTGCCAGCAGCCCACGGACAGACCCCATCTATGGCTACACCTTC; abundance: .; d_gene: .; j_gene: TRBJ1-2; v_gene: TRBV7-2
CDR3aa: CASSLDRGRDEKLFF; CDR3nt: TGTGCCAGCAGCCTCGACAGGGGAAGGGATGAAAAACTGTTTTTT; abundance: .; d_gene: TRBD1; j_gene: TRBJ1-4; v_gene: TRBV5-5
CDR3aa: CASSLTGRARDTQYF; CDR3nt: TGTGCCAGCAGCTTAACAGGCAGGGCTCGGGATACGCAGTATTTT; abundance: few; d_gene: .; j_gene: TRBJ2-3; v_gene: TRBV7-3
CDR3aa: CATSRGRIFQETQYF; CDR3nt: TGTGCCACCAGCAGAGGGAGAATTTTCCAAGAGACCCAGTACTTC; abundance: .; d_gene: .; j_gene: TRBJ2-5; v_gene: TRBV15
CDR3aa: CASSSPQQARLNYEQYF; CDR3nt: TGTGCCAGCAGCTCCCCCCAACAGGCTCGATTAAACTACGAGCAGTACTTC; abundance: few; d_gene: .; j_gene: TRBJ2-7; v_gene: TRBV11-2
CDR3aa: CASSPFPGLAGVEQFF; CDR3nt: TGTGCCAGCAGCCCTTTCCCGGGACTAGCGGGTGTTGAGCAGTTCTTC; abundance: .; d_gene: TRBD2; j_gene: TRBJ2-1; v_gene: TRBV6-8
CDR3aa: CASSGNRGHDGELFF; CDR3nt: TGTGCCAGCAGCGGCAACAGGGGGCATGACGGGGAGCTGTTTTTT; abundance: .; d_gene: TRBD1; j_gene: TRBJ2-2; v_gene: TRBV4-2
CDR3aa: CASSQEALNYEQYF; CDR3nt: TGCGCCAGCAGCCAAGAGGCCCTGAACTACGAGCAGTACTTC; abundance: .; d_gene: .; j_gene: TRBJ2-7; v_gene: TRBV4-3
CDR3aa: CASSSGTVNTEAFF; CDR3nt: TGCGCCAGCAGCTCCGGGACAGTGAACACTGAAGCTTTCTTT; abundance: .; d_gene: TRBD1; j_gene: TRBJ1-1; v_gene: TRBV4-3
CDR3aa: CASSPIDRQNTGELFF; CDR3nt: TGTGCCAGCAGCCCGATCGACAGGCAGAACACCGGGGAGCTGTTTTTT; abundance: .; d_gene: .; j_gene: TRBJ2-2; v_gene: TRBV4-2
CDR3aa: CASSQLSTGGLSYEQYF; CDR3nt: TGCGCCAGCAGCCAATTATCGACAGGCGGGCTTTCCTACGAGCAGTACTTC; abundance: .; d_gene: .; j_gene: TRBJ2-7; v_gene: TRBV4-1
CDR3aa: CASMPGLLYNEQFF; CDR3nt: TGTGCCAGCATGCCGGGACTACTGTACAATGAGCAGTTCTTC; abundance: .; d_gene: TRBD2; j_gene: TRBJ2-1; v_gene: TRBV6-5
CDR3aa: CASSALSGRYAYEQYF; CDR3nt: TGTGCCAGTAGTGCCCTGAGCGGGAGGTATGCCTACGAGCAGTACTTC; abundance: .; d_gene: TRBD2; j_gene: TRBJ2-7; v_gene: TRBV19
CDR3aa: CASSFTTYNEQFF; CDR3nt: TGTGCCAGCAGCTTTACTACCTACAATGAGCAGTTCTTC; abundance: few; d_gene: .; j_gene: TRBJ2-1; v_gene: TRBV7-9